Described below is a single T cell receptor (beta chain) sequence and its context. Its antigen is not identified. V lost 4 bases and J lost 6; bases outside the gene matches: 1. CDR3 length equals 13 residues. Primed by a sample-barcoded 5' primer and a J-beta primer mix, a second PCR proceeded for about 7 to 11 cycles. TCRdb reprocessed the 5' RACE reads via MiXCR and lists one record per CDR3 protein. The sample has 700,000 to 850,000 distinct CDR3 sequences; 36% are singletons. The data belong to a study of blood T cells in healthy people across ages. Whole-study findings and limits: Bulk PBMC profiling left naive and antigen-experienced comparisons inconclusive. Getting older went along with TCR beta diversity per million T cells dropping roughly linearly.

The sample comprised blood. The J gene is TRBJ1-1, the V gene TRBV12-3 or TRBV12-4; 11 bases are shared with TRBD1. The clonotype comes from a man in his late teens or twenties in good health. CDR3 region: CASSSDRGPEAFF. CDR3 in DNA: TGTGCCAGCAGTTCGGACAGGGGGCCTGAAGCTTTCTTT.